A single sample is the source of the 28 T cell receptor beta chains below, sequenced in a study of control samples from healthy donors and cancer patients. Profiling relied on immunoSEQ multiplex PCR, and the TCRdb table lists in-frame clones only, not all of them. The data hold roughly 130,000 clones, with 85% to 95% observed a single time. The source material was blood. The origin of the receptors is a man between 18 and 35 years old in good health.

V and J are TRBV3-1 (or the pseudogene TRBV3-2) and TRBJ2-7; D gene ambiguous. Germline CDR1 LGHDT, CDR2 YNNKEL (reference sequence). The CDR3 covers 15 residues. The V end was cut by 0 bases, the J end by 1 base, with 10 bases between. CDR3 nucleotide sequence: TGTGCCAGCAGCCAAGATATGGCCAGGTCCTACGAGCAGTACTTC. Its protein product is CASSQDMARSYEQYF.

The gene calls are TRBV6-5 and TRBJ1-5, with TRBD1 as a possible D gene (5 bases). The CDR3 is 16 amino acids. V was cut by 1 base and J by 2 bases, with 12 bases left in between. Germline lookup yields CDR1 MNHEY and CDR2 SVGAGI. This CDR3 reads CASSYYGGDGNQPQHF. The CDR3 bases are TGTGCCAGCAGTTACTATGGGGGGGATGGCAATCAGCCCCAGCATTTT.

The DNA of the CDR3 is TGTGCCAGCAGCTATGGGACAGGGGATCGTGAGCAGTTCTTC. Translated: CASSYGTGDREQFF. The chain joins TRBV11-2 to TRBJ2-1; TRBD1 aligns across 10 bases. The J segment lost 9 bases and the V segment lost 4 bases, leaving 6 bases of the junction unmatched. The CDR3 runs to 14 residues. Germline assignment: CDR1 SGHAT and CDR2 FQNNGV.

This chain links TRBV7-3 with TRBJ2-1; 10 nucleotides align to TRBD1. There are 14 residues in the CDR3. From germline, CDR1 is SGHTA and CDR2 FQGTGA. The V segment lost 5 bases and the J segment 5 bases; nucleotides outside the gene matches: 3. CDR3 loop: CASSPGTGDNEQFF. The DNA for the CDR3 is TGTGCCAGCAGCCCAGGGACAGGGGACAATGAGCAGTTCTTC.

This clone appeared once. V gene TRBV5-1 combines with J gene TRBJ1-5; D remains ambiguous. CDR1 is SGHRS and CDR2 is YFSETQ in the germline V gene. The CDR3 has 15 amino acids. V was cut by 0 bases and J by 0 bases, with 7 bases left in between. CDR3 protein: CASSLGPASNQPQHF. In DNA form, the CDR3 reads TGCGCCAGCAGCTTGGGGCCGGCTAGCAATCAGCCCCAGCATTTT.

The rearrangement links TRBV6-1 to TRBJ1-2; D call uncertain. This CDR3 comprises 16 residues. CDR1 and CDR2 from the germline V gene are MNHNS and SASEGT. Trimming took 0 bases from V and 2 from J, leaving 13 bases between them. In nucleotides, the CDR3 is TGTGCCAGCAGTGAAGCCTCCGGGGATCCAAACTATGGCTACACCTTC. Its protein product is CASSEASGDPNYGYTF.

The CDR3 DNA reads as TGTGCCAGCAGCTTATTGGGCAATGAAAAACTGTTTTTT. This sequence encodes CASSLLGNEKLFF. J is TRBJ1-4 and V is TRBV11-2; D uncertain. Germline-derived CDR1 and CDR2 are SGHAT and FQNNGV. The ends were cut back, 2 bases at V and 5 bases at J, with 6 bases in the middle. The CDR3 is 13 amino acids.

The rearrangement links TRBV6-5 to TRBJ2-5; D is possibly TRBD1 (5 bases). Looked up from germline, CDR1 is MNHEY and CDR2 is SVGAGI. This CDR3 contains 14 residues. V gave up 3 bases and J gave up 5 bases, with 13 bases separating them. The CDR3 DNA follows: TGTGCCAGCAGTTATTTCGACAGATCTGAGACCCAGTACTTC. Its translation is CASSYFDRSETQYF.

This chain uses TRBV6-4 with TRBJ2-3; D unclear. The germline V gene encodes CDR1 MRHNA and CDR2 SNTAGT. V dropped 5 bases and J dropped 5 bases, with 11 bases sitting between them. The CDR3 runs 13 residues. The CDR3 sequence is CASSKNGIDTQYF. The CDR3 nucleotides read TGTGCCAGCAGTAAGAATGGGATAGATACGCAGTATTTT.

The rearrangement uses TRBV14 and TRBJ1-1, with TRBD1 identical over 8 bases. V lost 1 base, J lost 4 bases, and 14 bases stayed unmatched. Germline CDR1 is SGHDN and CDR2 is FVKESK. The CDR3 sequence is 18 residues long. CDR3 sequence (DNA): TGTGCCAGCAGCCAAGGAGTCTACCCCGGGACAGGCGTCACTGAAGCTTTCTTT. Amino acids: CASSQGVYPGTGVTEAFF. Combining the CDR3 with reference TRBV14 and TRBJ1-1 gives the whole variable domain EAGVTQFPSHSVIEKGQTVTLRCDPISGHDNLYWYRRVMGKEIKFLLHFVKESKQDESGMPNNRFLAERTGGTYSTLKVQPAELEDSGVYFCASSQGVYPGTGVTEAFFGQGTRLTVV.

The rearrangement joins TRBV27 to TRBJ2-1; the match to TRBD2 covers 15 bases. V gave up 2 bases and J gave up 4 bases; unmatched junction bases: 0. The length of the CDR3 is 16 residues. Germline CDR1 is MNHEY and CDR2 is SMNVEV (reference sequence). The CDR3 nucleotides are TGTGCCAGCAGTTTAGGGACTAGCGGGGGGTACAATGAGCAGTTCTTC. Translation: CASSLGTSGGYNEQFF.

The V call is TRBV7-9, the J call TRBJ1-4; D gene uncertain. CDR1 and CDR2 (germline): SEHNR, FQNEAQ (reference sequence). The ends were cut back, 1 base at V and 3 bases at J, with 15 bases in the middle. The CDR3 totals 17 residues. The chain's CDR3 is CASSLGRRGSPNEKLFF. CDR3 nucleotides: TGTGCCAGCAGCTTAGGGCGTCGGGGATCCCCTAATGAAAAACTGTTTTTT. The full variable domain, with the rest looked up from reference TRBV7-9 and TRBJ1-4, is DTGVSQNPRHKITKRGQNVTFRCDPISEHNRLYWYRQTLGQGPEFLTYFQNEAQLEKSRLLSDRFSAERPKGSFSTLEIQRTEQGDSAMYLCASSLGRRGSPNEKLFFGSGTQLSVL.

The chain links TRBV7-9 to TRBJ2-7; D remains unclear. V dropped 4 bases and J dropped 0 bases, with 4 bases sitting between them. Germline CDR1 reads SEHNR; CDR2 reads FQNEAQ (reference sequence). CDR3 size: 12 residues. Written as DNA, the CDR3 is TGTGCCAGCAGCTCCCTCTCCTACGAGCAGTACTTC. Protein sequence: CASSSLSYEQYF. The full variable domain, its missing parts supplied by reference TRBV7-9 and TRBJ2-7, is DTGVSQNPRHKITKRGQNVTFRCDPISEHNRLYWYRQTLGQGPEFLTYFQNEAQLEKSRLLSDRFSAERPKGSFSTLEIQRTEQGDSAMYLCASSSLSYEQYFGPGTRLTVT.

The genes are TRBV12-5 and TRBJ1-2, with D uncertain. CDR1 and CDR2 from the germline V gene are LGHNT and FRNRAP. The length of the CDR3 is 12 residues. Trimming took off 6 bases at V and 2 bases at J, with 7 bases between the two ends. CDR3 region: CASGRDNYGYTF. The CDR3 coding sequence is TGTGCTAGTGGACGAGACAACTATGGCTACACCTTC.

This clone was detected only once. The rearrangement uses TRBV6-5 and TRBJ1-1; D is uncertain. Germline CDR1 and CDR2: MNHEY and SVGAGI. The CDR3 totals 13 residues. The V end was cut by 3 bases, the J end by 1 base, with 6 bases between. This CDR3 is CASSYWRNTEAFF. The CDR3 coding sequence is TGTGCCAGCAGTTATTGGAGGAACACTGAAGCTTTCTTT.

The chain carries TRBV5-1 and TRBJ1-2; maybe TRBD1 (6 bases). The V end lost 0 bases, the J end lost 8 bases, and 20 bases lay between the germline ends. The germline V gene encodes CDR1 SGHRS and CDR2 YFSETQ. The CDR3 has 16 amino acids. In nucleotides, the CDR3 is TGCGCCAGCAGCTTGGGACAGGTCCCCCCTGTAGGCGGCTACACCTTC. This sequence encodes CASSLGQVPPVGGYTF.

CDR3 coding DNA: TGTGCCAGCAGATCCGGGGGAGTAGAGACCCAGTACTTC. Translated: CASRSGGVETQYF. V usage is TRBV11-2 and J usage is TRBJ2-5; possible D gene TRBD2, 6 bases. Per the germline V gene, CDR1 is SGHAT and CDR2 is FQNNGV. Trimming left V 6 bases short and J 4 bases short, with 12 bases between. This CDR3 has 13 amino acids.

The rearrangement joins TRBV11-2 to TRBJ1-4; D is undetermined. Germline V gene data show CDR1 as SGHAT and CDR2 as FQNNGV. The CDR3 length is 13 residues. V lost 1 base, J lost 7 bases, and 7 bases lay in between. The CDR3 nucleotides are TGTGCCAGCAGCTTAGCTGGGGTTGAAAAACTGTTTTTT. Translated: CASSLAGVEKLFF.

The chain couples TRBV7-6 to TRBJ2-3, with 7 nucleotides matching TRBD1. Germline lookup yields CDR1 SGHVS and CDR2 FNYEAQ. The V segment lost 5 bases and the J segment 0 bases; nucleotides outside the gene matches: 8. This CDR3 has 16 amino acids. As DNA, the CDR3 is TGTGCCAGCAGCCTGCGACAGGGTGTAAGCACAGATACGCAGTATTTT. Encoded protein: CASSLRQGVSTDTQYF.

This rearrangement joins TRBV3-1 (or the pseudogene TRBV3-2) to TRBJ1-4, with 10 nucleotides matching TRBD1. The CDR3 sequence is 15 residues long. Germline V gene lookup returns CDR1 LGHDT and CDR2 YNNKEL (reference sequence). The J segment lost 5 bases and the V segment lost 4 bases, leaving 4 bases of the junction unmatched. The CDR3 sequence is CASSPTGGVNEKLFF. The CDR3 DNA follows: TGTGCCAGCAGCCCGACAGGGGGCGTAAATGAAAAACTGTTTTTT.

CDR3 protein: CASSLTIRNEQFF. The CDR3 DNA reads as TGTGCCAGCAGCTTAACGATTAGAAATGAGCAGTTCTTC. V is TRBV7-3 and J is TRBJ2-1; D is undetermined. The CDR3 loop spans 13 amino acids. V was cut by 0 bases and J by 7 bases, with 7 bases left in between. Germline assignment: CDR1 SGHTA and CDR2 FQGTGA.

The count of this clone is one. The chain combines TRBV11-2 with TRBJ2-3, with D possibly being TRBD1 (6 bases). CDR3 length: 12 amino acids. The V end was cut by 5 bases, the J end by 6 bases, with 9 bases between. The germline V gene has CDR1 SGHAT and CDR2 FQNNGV. CDR3 sequence reads: CASSGQRDTQYF. The CDR3 DNA is TGTGCCAGCAGCGGACAGCGGGATACGCAGTATTTT.

The CDR3 DNA is TGCAGCACCCTTGGTGGTAGCGGGGCCCCAGATACGCAGTATTTT. Its translation is CSTLGGSGAPDTQYF. The chain is built from TRBV29-1 and TRBJ2-3; TRBD2 agrees at 8 bases. Trimming took 8 bases from V and 4 from J; bases not matched to a gene: 14. CDR1 and CDR2 from the germline V gene are SQVTM and ANQGSEA. The CDR3 totals 15 residues.

This rearrangement joins TRBV9 to TRBJ2-2; 9 nucleotides align to TRBD1. The CDR3 contains 15 residues. Germline V lookup: CDR1 SGDLS, CDR2 YYNGEE. V was clipped by 3 bases and J by 6 bases; unmatched bases: 6. CDR3 sequence: CASSGGQGRSGELFF. In DNA form, the CDR3 reads TGTGCCAGCAGCGGGGGACAGGGTCGGTCCGGGGAGCTGTTTTTT.

The gene calls are TRBV18 and TRBJ1-1, with 7 bases identical to TRBD1. J gave up 7 bases and V 6 bases, and 5 bases lay outside the gene matches. Germline loops: CDR1 KGHSH, CDR2 LQKENI. The CDR3 totals 12 residues. The CDR3 DNA reads as TGTGCCAGCTCCAGGGGGGGTGATGAAGCTTTCTTT. This gives the protein CASSRGGDEAFF.

The chain couples TRBV12-3 or TRBV12-4 to TRBJ1-5; D remains ambiguous. The CDR3 has 13 residues. V was shortened by 5 bases and J by 4 bases, with 9 bases between the two germline ends. This chain's CDR3 is CASSPQINQPQHF. CDR3 in DNA: TGTGCCAGCAGTCCCCAGATAAATCAGCCCCAGCATTTT.

V gene TRBV9 combines with J gene TRBJ2-3; the match to TRBD2 covers 8 bases. This CDR3 has 16 amino acids. The germline CDR1 and CDR2 sequences are SGDLS and YYNGEE. Trimming cost V 4 bases and J 2 bases; bases outside gene matches: 9. The CDR3: CASSPLGGAFTDTQYF. As DNA, the CDR3 is TGTGCCAGCAGCCCCCTCGGGGGGGCCTTCACAGATACGCAGTATTTT.

The CDR3 protein is CASSLAYSNQPQHF. CDR3 DNA sequence: TGTGCCAGCAGCTTAGCCTATAGCAATCAGCCCCAGCATTTT. The chain couples TRBV7-2 to TRBJ1-5; D is uncertain. Trimming removed 0 bases from V and 0 bases from J, with 3 bases in between. The CDR3 runs 14 residues. The germline CDR1 and CDR2 sequences are SGHTA and FQGNSA.